The 10 T cell receptor beta chains below were found in one sample sequenced in a study of blood T cell repertoires in COVID-19. Profiling relied on immunoSEQ multiplex PCR, and the TCRdb table lists in-frame clones only, not all of them. The data show over 110,000 clones, roughly 79% seen once. Sequencing was done on a sample of peripheral blood. The origin of the receptors is a woman aged 60-70 years with acute or convalescent COVID-19.

The chain couples TRBV5-4 to TRBJ2-3; a possible D gene is TRBD2 (5 bases). V was pared by 0 bases and J by 1 base, with 15 bases between. CDR1 is SGHNT, CDR2 YYREEE, per germline (reference sequence). CDR3 size: 17 residues. In DNA form, the CDR3 reads TGTGCCAGCAGCTTGGAGTCTAGGAGGTTGGGCACAGATACGCAGTATTTT. Translating it yields CASSLESRRLGTDTQYF. Supplemented by reference TRBV5-4 and TRBJ2-3, the full variable domain reads ETGVTQSPTHLIKTRGQQVTLRCSSQSGHNTVSWYQQALGQGPQFIFQYYREEENGRGNFPPRFSGLQFPNYSSELNVNALELDDSALYLCASSLESRRLGTDTQYFGPGTRLTVL.

The chain links TRBV29-1 to TRBJ2-5; 9 nucleotides agree with TRBD1. CDR3 size: 12 residues. Per germline, CDR1 SQVTM and CDR2 ANQGSEA. Trimming removed 5 bases from V and 3 bases from J; junction bases left unmatched: 1. In DNA, the CDR3 is TGCAGCGTTCGGACAGGGGAAGAGACCCAGTACTTC. Protein: CSVRTGEETQYF.

In this sample, this clone turned up a few times. V is TRBV5-6 and J is TRBJ2-1; 8 bases agree with TRBD1. Germline CDR1 reads SGHDT; CDR2 reads YYEEEE. After removal of 1 base from V and 8 bases from J, the junction contained 14 bases not matched to a gene. The CDR3 is 17 residues long. CDR3: CASSLLFQQGAVDEQFF. For the CDR3, the DNA is TGTGCCAGCAGCTTGTTGTTTCAGCAGGGGGCCGTAGATGAGCAGTTCTTC.

The chain uses TRBV5-1 and TRBJ1-2, with 9 bases that match TRBD1. The CDR3 is 19 amino acids. The ends lost 0 bases at V and 0 bases at J; junction bases unmatched: 12. The V gene's germline CDR1 is SGHRS and CDR2 YFSETQ. In nucleotides, the CDR3 is TGCGCCAGCAGCTTGGAAAGGACAGGGGTTTCCACAGCTAACTATGGCTACACCTTC. Its protein is CASSLERTGVSTANYGYTF. Complete variable domain (other parts from reference TRBV5-1 and TRBJ1-2): KAGVTQTPRYLIKTRGQQVTLSCSPISGHRSVSWYQQTPGQGLQFLFEYFSETQRNKGNFPGRFSGRQFSNSRSEMNVSTLELGDSALYLCASSLERTGVSTANYGYTFGSGTRLTVV.

The J gene is TRBJ1-1, the V gene TRBV5-1; unclear D gene. The CDR3 runs 17 residues. With 6 bases removed from V and 3 bases from J, the gap between germline ends came to 24 bases. In germline, CDR1 is SGHRS, CDR2 YFSETQ. CDR3 sequence: CASKDPSGIMADTEAFF. CDR3 bases: TGCGCCAGCAAGGATCCCAGCGGGATCATGGCGGACACTGAAGCTTTCTTT.

This rearrangement joins TRBV11-2 to TRBJ2-5; TRBD1 aligns across 10 bases. V gave up 4 bases and J gave up 3 bases; unmatched junction bases: 5. Germline lookup yields CDR1 SGHAT and CDR2 FQNNGV. This CDR3 is 15 amino acids long. CDR3 coding DNA: TGTGCCAGCAGCTCGCGGACAGGGGGGGAAGAGACCCAGTACTTC. Its protein is CASSSRTGGEETQYF.

The chain is built from TRBV27 and TRBJ2-1; TRBD2 matches at 13 bases. This CDR3 has 16 residues. With V trimmed by 3 bases and J by 6 bases, 5 bases remained unmatched. Germline assignment: CDR1 MNHEY and CDR2 SMNVEV (reference sequence). This CDR3 reads CASSFLLAGGPNEQFF. The CDR3, as DNA: TGTGCCAGCAGTTTCCTACTAGCGGGAGGGCCCAATGAGCAGTTCTTC.

V is TRBV6-1 and J is TRBJ1-2; no definite D call. The V and J ends lost 3 bases and 5 bases respectively, with 10 bases between them. The CDR3 runs 13 residues. From germline, CDR1 is MNHNS and CDR2 SASEGT. The DNA of the CDR3 is TGTGCCAGCAGTGATGATCGGGTTTATGGCTACACCTTC. It codes for CASSDDRVYGYTF.

The chain employs TRBV29-1 and TRBJ1-2; 9 bases align to TRBD1. CDR1 SQVTM and CDR2 ANQGSEA come from the germline V gene. The V segment lost 3 bases and the J segment 4 bases; nucleotides outside the gene matches: 9. The CDR3 is 15 amino acids. The CDR3 coding sequence is TGCAGCGTTGACAAACCACAGGGGGCGGGCTATGGCTACACCTTC. This sequence encodes CSVDKPQGAGYGYTF.

This chain uses TRBV7-2 with TRBJ2-3, with D possibly matching TRBD2 (6 bases). The CDR3 is made up of 16 amino acids. Trimming took off 2 bases at V and 0 bases at J, with 12 bases between the two ends. CDR1 SGHTA and CDR2 FQGNSA come from the germline V gene. CDR3 DNA sequence: TGTGCCAGCAGCTTATCGGGCGGGGTTAGCACAGATACGCAGTATTTT. This codes for CASSLSGGVSTDTQYF.